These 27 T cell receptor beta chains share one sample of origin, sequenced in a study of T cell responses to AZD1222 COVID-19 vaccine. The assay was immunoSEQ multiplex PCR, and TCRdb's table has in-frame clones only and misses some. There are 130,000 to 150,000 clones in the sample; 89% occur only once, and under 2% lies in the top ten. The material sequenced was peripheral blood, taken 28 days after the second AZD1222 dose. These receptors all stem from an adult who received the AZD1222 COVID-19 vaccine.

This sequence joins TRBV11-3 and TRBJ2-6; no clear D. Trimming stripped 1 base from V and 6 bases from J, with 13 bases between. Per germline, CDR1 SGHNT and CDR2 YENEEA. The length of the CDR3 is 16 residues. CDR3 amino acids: CASSLGGARQANVLTF. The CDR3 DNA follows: TGTGCCAGCAGCTTAGGTGGAGCCCGCCAGGCCAACGTCCTGACTTTC.

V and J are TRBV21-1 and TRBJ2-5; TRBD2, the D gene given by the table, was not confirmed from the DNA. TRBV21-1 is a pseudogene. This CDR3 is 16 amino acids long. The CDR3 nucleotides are TGTGCCAGCAGCACTGCTGGTAGCGGGAGTTGGGAGACCCAGTACTTC. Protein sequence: CASSTAGSGSWETQYF.

The CDR3 bases are TGCAGCGTTGAAAAGGCCGCCGACAGGAAACCCAATCAGCCCCAGCATTTT. Translated, it gives CSVEKAADRKPNQPQHF. This sequence joins TRBV29-1 and TRBJ1-5, with D possibly matching TRBD1 (6 bases). There are 17 residues in the CDR3. The V end was cut by 2 bases, the J end by 3 bases, with 20 bases between. Germline V gene data show CDR1 as SQVTM and CDR2 as ANQGSEA. The whole variable domain, remainder taken from reference TRBV29-1 and TRBJ1-5, is SAVISQKPSRDICQRGTSLTIQCQVDSQVTMMFWYRQQPGQSLTLIATANQGSEATYESGFVIDKFPISRPNLTFSTLTVSNMSPEDSSIYLCSVEKAADRKPNQPQHFGDGTRLSIL.

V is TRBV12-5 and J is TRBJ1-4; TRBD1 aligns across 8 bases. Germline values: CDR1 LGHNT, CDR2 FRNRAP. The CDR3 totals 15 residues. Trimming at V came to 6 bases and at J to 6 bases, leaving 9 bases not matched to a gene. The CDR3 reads CASGRLGTGDEKLFF. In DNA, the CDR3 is TGTGCTAGTGGCCGGTTGGGGACAGGTGATGAAAAACTGTTTTTT.

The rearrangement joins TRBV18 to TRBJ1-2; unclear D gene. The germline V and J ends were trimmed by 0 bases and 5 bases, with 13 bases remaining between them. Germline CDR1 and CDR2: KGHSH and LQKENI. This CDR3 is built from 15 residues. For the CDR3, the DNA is TGTGCCAGCTCACCACCGAGCCGTTCTGAATATGGCTACACCTTC. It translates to CASSPPSRSEYGYTF.

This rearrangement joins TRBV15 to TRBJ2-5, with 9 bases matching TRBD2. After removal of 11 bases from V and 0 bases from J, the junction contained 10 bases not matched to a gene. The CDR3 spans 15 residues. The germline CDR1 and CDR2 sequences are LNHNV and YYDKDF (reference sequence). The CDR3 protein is CASSLAGAHQETQYF. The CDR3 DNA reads TGTGCCTCGTCATTAGCGGGAGCCCACCAAGAGACCCAGTACTTC. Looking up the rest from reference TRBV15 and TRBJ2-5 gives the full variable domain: DAMVIQNPRYQVTQFGKPVTLSCSQTLNHNVMYWYQQKSSQAPKLLFHYYDKDFNNEADTPDNFQSRRPNTSFCFLDIRSPGLGDTAMYLCASSLAGAHQETQYFGPGTRLLVL.

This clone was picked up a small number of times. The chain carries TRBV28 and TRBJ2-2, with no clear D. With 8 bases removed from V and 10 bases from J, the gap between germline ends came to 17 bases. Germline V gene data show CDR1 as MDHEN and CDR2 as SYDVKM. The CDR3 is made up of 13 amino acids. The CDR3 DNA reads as TGTGCCAGCGGCCAGACGATTCGGGCGGAGCTGTTTTTT. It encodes CASGQTIRAELFF.

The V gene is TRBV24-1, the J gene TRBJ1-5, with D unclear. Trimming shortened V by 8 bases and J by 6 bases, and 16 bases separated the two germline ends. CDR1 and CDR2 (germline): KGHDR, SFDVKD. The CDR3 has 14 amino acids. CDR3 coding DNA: TGTGCCACCAATCGGAACAGTTGGGGTCAGCCCCAGCATTTT. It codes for CATNRNSWGQPQHF.

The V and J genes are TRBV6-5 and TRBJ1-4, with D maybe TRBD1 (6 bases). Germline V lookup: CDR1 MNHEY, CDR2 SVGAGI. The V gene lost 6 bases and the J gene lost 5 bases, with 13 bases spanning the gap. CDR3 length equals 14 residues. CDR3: CASRNVQGNEKLFF. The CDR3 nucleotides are TGTGCCAGCAGGAACGTACAGGGAAATGAAAAACTGTTTTTT.

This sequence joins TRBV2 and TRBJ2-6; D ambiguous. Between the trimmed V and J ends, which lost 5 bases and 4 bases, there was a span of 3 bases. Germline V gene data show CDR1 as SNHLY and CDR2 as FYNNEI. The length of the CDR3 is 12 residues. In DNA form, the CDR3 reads TGTGCCAGCAGTAGGGGGGCCAACGTCCTGACTTTC. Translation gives CASSRGANVLTF.

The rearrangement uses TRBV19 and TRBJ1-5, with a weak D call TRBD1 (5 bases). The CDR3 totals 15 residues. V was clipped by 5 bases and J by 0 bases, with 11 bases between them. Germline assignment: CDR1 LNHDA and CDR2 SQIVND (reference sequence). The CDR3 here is CASSAGGGSNQPQHF. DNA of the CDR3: TGTGCCAGTAGTGCTGGGGGGGGTAGCAATCAGCCCCAGCATTTT.

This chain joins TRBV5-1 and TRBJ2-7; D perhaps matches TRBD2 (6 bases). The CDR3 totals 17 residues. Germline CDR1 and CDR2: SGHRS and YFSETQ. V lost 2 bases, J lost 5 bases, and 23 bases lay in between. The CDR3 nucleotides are TGCGCCAGCAGCTTTGCCCCCCCGGGACTTGCCGAGGACGAGCAGTACTTC. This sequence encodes CASSFAPPGLAEDEQYF.

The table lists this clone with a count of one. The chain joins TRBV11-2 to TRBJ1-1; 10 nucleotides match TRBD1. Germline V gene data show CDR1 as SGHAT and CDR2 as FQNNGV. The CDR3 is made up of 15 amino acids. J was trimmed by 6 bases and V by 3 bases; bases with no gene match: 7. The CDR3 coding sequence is TGTGCCAGCAGCTTGGGACAGGGGATTAAGTCTGAAGCTTTCTTT. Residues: CASSLGQGIKSEAFF.

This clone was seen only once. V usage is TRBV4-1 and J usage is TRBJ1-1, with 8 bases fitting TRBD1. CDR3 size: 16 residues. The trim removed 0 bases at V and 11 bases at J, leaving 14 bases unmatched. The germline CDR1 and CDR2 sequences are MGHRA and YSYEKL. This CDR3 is CASSQERGQAGRGAFF. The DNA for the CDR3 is TGCGCCAGCAGCCAAGAGCGGGGACAGGCGGGACGGGGGGCTTTCTTT.

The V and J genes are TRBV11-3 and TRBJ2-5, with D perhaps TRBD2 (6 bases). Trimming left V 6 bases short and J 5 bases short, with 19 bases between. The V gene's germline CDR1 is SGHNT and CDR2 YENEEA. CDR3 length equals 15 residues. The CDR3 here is CASSSHDGSPETQYF. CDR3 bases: TGTGCCAGCAGTTCCCATGACGGGAGCCCGGAGACCCAGTACTTC.

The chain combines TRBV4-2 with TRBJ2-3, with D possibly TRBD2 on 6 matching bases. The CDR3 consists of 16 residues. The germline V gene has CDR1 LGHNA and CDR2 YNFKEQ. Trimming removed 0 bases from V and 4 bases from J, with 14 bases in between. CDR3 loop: CASSQEGVLAPDTQYF. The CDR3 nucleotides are TGTGCCAGCAGCCAAGAAGGGGTACTAGCTCCAGATACGCAGTATTTT.

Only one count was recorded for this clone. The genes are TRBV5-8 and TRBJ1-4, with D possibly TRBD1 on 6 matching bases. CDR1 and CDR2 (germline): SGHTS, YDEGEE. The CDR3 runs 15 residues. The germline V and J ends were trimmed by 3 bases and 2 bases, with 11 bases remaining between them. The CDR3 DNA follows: TGTGCCAGCAGCTGGGGGCAGGGGACTAATGAAAAACTGTTTTTT. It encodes CASSWGQGTNEKLFF.

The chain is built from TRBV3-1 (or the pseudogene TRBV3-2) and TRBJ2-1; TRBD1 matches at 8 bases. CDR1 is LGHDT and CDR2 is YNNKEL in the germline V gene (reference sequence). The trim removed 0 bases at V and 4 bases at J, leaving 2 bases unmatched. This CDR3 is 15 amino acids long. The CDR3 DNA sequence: TGTGCCAGCAGCCAAGACGGACAGGGTTACAATGAGCAGTTCTTC. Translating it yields CASSQDGQGYNEQFF.

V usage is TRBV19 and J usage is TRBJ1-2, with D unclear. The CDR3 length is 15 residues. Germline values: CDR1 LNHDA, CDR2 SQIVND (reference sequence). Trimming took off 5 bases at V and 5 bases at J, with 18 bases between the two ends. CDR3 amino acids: CASSPGPEPTYGYTF. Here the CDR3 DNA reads TGTGCCAGTAGTCCCGGGCCAGAACCAACTTATGGCTACACCTTC.

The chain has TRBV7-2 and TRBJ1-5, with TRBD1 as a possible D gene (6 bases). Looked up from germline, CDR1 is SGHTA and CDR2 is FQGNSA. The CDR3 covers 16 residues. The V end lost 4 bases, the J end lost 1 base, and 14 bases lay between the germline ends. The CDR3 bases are TGTGCCAGCAGCTCGACACAGGGTTGGAGCAATCAGCCCCAGCATTTT. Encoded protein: CASSSTQGWSNQPQHF.

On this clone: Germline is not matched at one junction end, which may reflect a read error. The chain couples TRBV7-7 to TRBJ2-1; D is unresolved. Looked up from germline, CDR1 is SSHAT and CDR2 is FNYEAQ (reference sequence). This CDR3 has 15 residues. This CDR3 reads CASSSQQSSYNEQFF. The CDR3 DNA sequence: TGTGCTAGCAGCTCACAACAGAGCTCCTACAATGAGCAGTTCTTC.

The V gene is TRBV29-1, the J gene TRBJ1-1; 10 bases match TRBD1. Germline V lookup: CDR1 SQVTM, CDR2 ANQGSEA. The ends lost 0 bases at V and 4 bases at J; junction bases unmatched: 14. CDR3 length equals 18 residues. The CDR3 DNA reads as TGCAGCGTTGAAGATTTCCAGAGACAGGGGGCTCCGAGCACTGAAGCTTTCTTT. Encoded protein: CSVEDFQRQGAPSTEAFF. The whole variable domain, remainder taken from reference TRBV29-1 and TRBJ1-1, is SAVISQKPSRDICQRGTSLTIQCQVDSQVTMMFWYRQQPGQSLTLIATANQGSEATYESGFVIDKFPISRPNLTFSTLTVSNMSPEDSSIYLCSVEDFQRQGAPSTEAFFGQGTRLTVV.

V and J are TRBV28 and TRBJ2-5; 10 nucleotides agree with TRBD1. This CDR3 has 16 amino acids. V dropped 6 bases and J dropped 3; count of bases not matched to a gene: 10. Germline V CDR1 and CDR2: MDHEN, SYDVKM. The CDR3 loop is CASRSVDRGLEETQYF. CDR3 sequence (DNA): TGTGCCAGCAGGTCCGTCGACAGGGGGCTGGAAGAGACCCAGTACTTC.

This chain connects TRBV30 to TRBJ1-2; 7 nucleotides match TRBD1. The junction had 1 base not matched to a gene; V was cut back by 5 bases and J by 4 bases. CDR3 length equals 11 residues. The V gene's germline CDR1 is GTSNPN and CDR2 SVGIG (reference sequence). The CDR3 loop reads CAWGTAYGYTF. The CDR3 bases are TGTGCCTGGGGGACAGCCTATGGCTACACCTTC.

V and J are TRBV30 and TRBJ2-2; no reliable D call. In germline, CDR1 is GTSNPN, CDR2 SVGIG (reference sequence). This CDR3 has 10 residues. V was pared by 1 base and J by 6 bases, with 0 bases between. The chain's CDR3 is CAWSAGELFF. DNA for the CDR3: TGTGCCTGGAGTGCCGGGGAGCTGTTTTTT.

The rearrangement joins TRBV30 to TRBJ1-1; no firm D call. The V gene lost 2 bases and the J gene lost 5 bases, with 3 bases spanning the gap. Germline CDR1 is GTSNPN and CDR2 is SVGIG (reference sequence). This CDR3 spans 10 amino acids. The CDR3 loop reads CAWSRTEAFF. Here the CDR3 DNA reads TGTGCCTGGAGTCGGACTGAAGCTTTCTTT.

The CDR3 DNA sequence: TGTGCCAGTACCCCCTGGGGATACAATCAGCCCCAGCATTTT. This translates into CASTPWGYNQPQHF. The gene calls are TRBV19 and TRBJ1-5; D is undetermined. The CDR3 has 14 amino acids. The germline V gene has CDR1 LNHDA and CDR2 SQIVND (reference sequence). V gave up 7 bases and J gave up 3 bases, with 13 bases separating them.